Following are 28 T cell receptor beta chains from one sample sequenced in a study of metastatic and nonmetastatic thyroid tumors. Thyroid surgery was performed in patients who had received no treatment beforehand. TCRdb re-called clones via MiXCR from the PCR reads. The repertoire holds roughly 40,000 clones, about 15% seen once, with 3.8% in the top ten. The sample taken for sequencing was blood. All receptors derive from a female donor with papillary thyroid cancer or a benign thyroid nodule (not recorded which). Some clones in this sample may be carry-over from other donors' samples.

CDR3 coding DNA: TGTGCCAGCAGCCCCAGGGGATGGGGCACTGAAGCTTTCTTT. Encoded protein: CASSPRGWGTEAFF. V is TRBV14 and J is TRBJ1-1, with TRBD1 as a possible D gene (6 bases). Per germline, CDR1 SGHDN and CDR2 FVKESK. V lost 4 bases and J lost 4, with 13 bases in between. The length of the CDR3 is 14 residues.

This clone was observed at least ten times. This sequence joins TRBV12-3 or TRBV12-4 and TRBJ1-2, with D possibly TRBD1 on 5 matching bases. Trimming removed 4 bases from V and 2 bases from J, with 11 bases in between. This CDR3 is 14 amino acids long. This chain's CDR3 is CASSSQGGNYGYTF. The CDR3 region has the DNA TGTGCCAGCAGTTCCCAGGGAGGCAACTATGGCTACACCTTC.

In this sample, this clone turned up many times. The chain combines TRBV12-5 with TRBJ1-1, with 7 nucleotides matching TRBD1. Germline CDR1 is LGHNT and CDR2 is FRNRAP. Losses at the gene ends were 4 bases for V and 5 bases for J; bases not matched to a gene: 7. This CDR3 is 14 amino acids long. CDR3: CASGWGGGGTEAFF. The CDR3 DNA reads TGTGCTAGTGGTTGGGGAGGGGGCGGAACTGAAGCTTTCTTT.

This clone was recorded many times. The chain is built from TRBV29-1 and TRBJ1-2, with TRBD1 identical over 7 bases. Trimming cost V 4 bases and J 2 bases; bases outside gene matches: 7. The CDR3 sequence is 14 residues long. Germline values: CDR1 SQVTM, CDR2 ANQGSEA. The CDR3 DNA reads TGCAGCGTTGGAAGGGACAGAAGCAACTATGGCTACACCTTC. It encodes CSVGRDRSNYGYTF. Full variable domain (missing parts from reference TRBV29-1 and TRBJ1-2): SAVISQKPSRDICQRGTSLTIQCQVDSQVTMMFWYRQQPGQSLTLIATANQGSEATYESGFVIDKFPISRPNLTFSTLTVSNMSPEDSSIYLCSVGRDRSNYGYTFGSGTRLTVV.

This clone was seen ten or more times. V and J are TRBV12-3 or TRBV12-4 and TRBJ2-7; 7 bases agree with TRBD1. The CDR3 has 15 amino acids. Trimming at V came to 3 bases and at J to 2 bases, leaving 7 bases not matched to a gene. The CDR3 nucleotides read TGTGCCAGCAGTTTCATCGGGGACAGCACCTACGAGCAGTACTTC. Translated: CASSFIGDSTYEQYF.

This clone has ten or more counts. V is TRBV5-4 and J is TRBJ2-3; either TRBD1 or TRBD2 may fit D (5 bases each). CDR1 and CDR2 from the germline V gene are SGHNT and YYREEE (reference sequence). The V end lost 8 bases, the J end lost 1 base, and 11 bases lay between the germline ends. There are 13 residues in the CDR3. In DNA, the CDR3 is TGTGCCAGTAAACTAGGGGGCACAGATACGCAGTATTTT. Protein sequence: CASKLGGTDTQYF.

This clone was counted ten times or more. The rearrangement uses TRBV11-2 and TRBJ1-1; 11 nucleotides align to TRBD1. CDR3 length equals 14 residues. Germline CDR1 and CDR2: SGHAT and FQNNGV. The V and J ends lost 4 bases and 12 bases, in that order; junction bases with no gene match: 10. The CDR3 DNA reads TGTGCCAGCAGCTCAAGGGACAGGGGGGTAAGGACTTTCTTT. Protein: CASSSRDRGVRTFF.

This clone was seen repeatedly, ten times or more. CDR3: CASSQTPIPKETQYF. The CDR3 coding sequence is TGCGCCAGCAGCCAAACGCCGATTCCGAAAGAGACCCAGTACTTC. This chain uses TRBV4-1 with TRBJ2-5; no clear D. The CDR3 is 15 amino acids. The germline V and J ends were trimmed by 2 bases and 3 bases, with 13 bases remaining between them. CDR1 is MGHRA and CDR2 is YSYEKL in the germline V gene.

Many counts were recorded for this clone. The J gene is TRBJ2-6, the V gene TRBV5-1; 8 bases line up with TRBD1. The CDR3 is 18 residues long. Germline CDR1 and CDR2: SGHRS and YFSETQ. The trim removed 0 bases at V and 4 bases at J, leaving 9 bases unmatched. The DNA for the CDR3 is TGCGCCAGCAGCTTGGAGGGACAGGCACAAGGGGGGGCCAACGTCCTGACTTTC. Its protein is CASSLEGQAQGGANVLTF.

This clone was counted many times. J is TRBJ2-6 and V is TRBV20-1, with D possibly TRBD1 on 5 matching bases. Germline V gene sequence: CDR1 DFQATT, CDR2 SNEGSKA (reference sequence). This CDR3 has 16 amino acids. V lost 5 bases to trimming and J lost 0 bases, with 14 bases between them. The CDR3: CSAGPIDSSGANVLTF. CDR3 in DNA: TGCAGTGCTGGACCTATTGACAGCTCTGGGGCCAACGTCCTGACTTTC.

In nucleotides, the CDR3 is TGCGCCAGCAGCCTGACATGCTGGGGCGAGCAGTACTTC. Translating it yields CASSLTCWGEQYF. This sequence joins TRBV5-1 and TRBJ2-7; D ambiguous. The CDR3 length is 13 residues. V lost 4 bases, J lost 6 bases, and 14 bases lay in between. CDR1 and CDR2 (germline): SGHRS, YFSETQ.

This clone has ten or more counts. V gene TRBV9 combines with J gene TRBJ2-5; 13 bases are a match to TRBD2. V was pared by 4 bases and J by 5 bases, with 11 bases of the junction left unmatched. CDR1 and CDR2 from the germline V gene are SGDLS and YYNGEE. The CDR3 sequence is 17 residues long. CDR3 sequence (DNA): TGTGCCAGCAGCCCGAGAATTGGACTAGCGGGGGTGGAGACCCAGTACTTC. This sequence encodes CASSPRIGLAGVETQYF. Filled out from reference TRBV9 and TRBJ2-5, the complete variable domain reads DSGVTQTPKHLITATGQRVTLRCSPRSGDLSVYWYQQSLDQGLQFLIQYYNGEERAKGNILERFSAQQFPDLHSELNLSSLELGDSALYFCASSPRIGLAGVETQYFGPGTRLLVL.

This clone has ten or more counts. The chain couples TRBV10-3 to TRBJ2-2, with 10 nucleotides matching TRBD1. The CDR3 is made up of 14 amino acids. Germline-derived CDR1 and CDR2 are ENHRY and SYGVKD. V shed 9 bases and J 1 base; nucleotides not matched to a gene: 2. The CDR3 is CAIRTGGNTGELFF. The CDR3 region has the DNA TGTGCCATTAGGACAGGGGGGAACACCGGGGAGCTGTTTTTT.

The chain joins TRBV11-1 to TRBJ1-1, with 8 bases lining up with TRBD1. Per the germline V gene, CDR1 is SGHAT and CDR2 is FQDESV (reference sequence). The CDR3 is 14 amino acids. Trimming cost V 3 bases and J 7 bases; bases outside gene matches: 7. The CDR3 spells CASSFEGTGFEAFF. Here the CDR3 DNA reads TGTGCCAGCAGCTTCGAAGGGACAGGCTTTGAAGCTTTCTTT.

This clone was recorded at least ten times. The rearrangement links TRBV9 to TRBJ2-1, with D perhaps matching TRBD2 (6 bases). V lost 4 bases, J lost 0 bases, and 11 bases lay in between. The CDR3 length is 15 residues. Germline V gene sequence: CDR1 SGDLS, CDR2 YYNGEE. CDR3 sequence reads: CASSIGGFSYNEQFF. The DNA for the CDR3 is TGTGCCAGCAGCATAGGAGGGTTCTCCTACAATGAGCAGTTCTTC.

This clone appeared many times. An end of the junction does not agree with germline; a read error may underlie this. The same CDR3 arises from other DNA sequences in this sample as well. The V gene is TRBV9, the J gene TRBJ1-3, with 8 bases lining up with TRBD1. The CDR3 length is 16 residues. From germline, CDR1 is SGDLS and CDR2 YYNGEE. The CDR3: CASSVRDRPSGNTIYF. In nucleotides, the CDR3 is TGTGCCAGCAGCGTGAGGGACAGGCCCTCTGGAAACACCATATACTTT.

This clone was recorded at least ten times. The chain links TRBV6-5 to TRBJ2-3; possible D gene TRBD1, 6 bases. Germline V CDR1 and CDR2: MNHEY, SVGAGI. The CDR3 has 15 amino acids. V gave up 2 bases and J gave up 2 bases, with 11 bases separating them. CDR3 amino acids: CASSYQGPFTDTQYF. DNA for the CDR3: TGTGCCAGCAGTTACCAGGGGCCGTTCACAGATACGCAGTATTTT.

About this clone itself: One junction end disagrees with the germline gene, perhaps due to a read error. The same CDR3 arises from other DNA sequences in this sample as well. The genes are TRBV7-7 and TRBJ1-4; TRBD1 might be the D (5 bases). Germline assignment: CDR1 SSHAT and CDR2 FNYEAQ (reference sequence). The CDR3 runs to 16 residues. This CDR3 reads CASSTGTGTTNEKLFF. The DNA of the CDR3 is TGTGCTAGCAGCACCGGTACAGGTACAACTAATGAAAAACTGTTTTTT.

This clone was detected many times. This sequence joins TRBV29-1 and TRBJ1-1; D is undetermined. The germline CDR1 and CDR2 sequences are SQVTM and ANQGSEA. This CDR3 spans 13 amino acids. V lost 3 bases, J lost 0 bases, and 8 bases lay in between. CDR3 loop: CSVEQTMNTEAFF. As DNA, the CDR3 is TGCAGCGTTGAGCAGACAATGAACACTGAAGCTTTCTTT.

In its sample, this clone was seen many times. The rearrangement joins TRBV20-1 to TRBJ1-1; the D is unclear. The CDR3 consists of 11 residues. V lost 3 bases to trimming and J lost 7 bases, with 9 bases between them. Germline values: CDR1 DFQATT, CDR2 SNEGSKA (reference sequence). The CDR3 spells CSASPHDEAFF. As DNA, the CDR3 is TGCAGTGCTAGTCCCCACGATGAAGCTTTCTTT.

This clone was found a few times. The V gene is TRBV6-1, the J gene TRBJ2-2; tentatively, D is TRBD1 or TRBD2 (6 bases each). V lost 6 bases and J 5 bases, leaving 19 bases between the germline ends. CDR3 length equals 16 residues. From germline, CDR1 is MNHNS and CDR2 SASEGT. CDR3 sequence (DNA): TGTGCCAGCAGGGGCGGGATCGGAGGGGGGACCGGGGAGCTGTTTTTT. As protein: CASRGGIGGGTGELFF.

This clone was counted at least ten times. This chain joins TRBV29-1 and TRBJ2-2; TRBD1 is a possible D gene (6 bases). The CDR3 runs 13 residues. V was shortened by 7 bases and J by 1 base, with 10 bases between the two germline ends. From germline, CDR1 is SQVTM and CDR2 ANQGSEA. CDR3 nucleotide sequence: TGCAGCGCCCCGGGACAGAACACCGGGGAGCTGTTTTTT. It codes for CSAPGQNTGELFF.

As for this clone: A much larger clone differs by one base, so this may be a read error. The same CDR3 arises from other DNA sequences in this sample as well. V usage is TRBV5-1 and J usage is TRBJ2-7, with D possibly called TRBD1 or TRBD2 (5 bases each). CDR3 length: 14 amino acids. Per germline, CDR1 SGHRS and CDR2 YFSETQ. CDR3 sequence reads: CVSARGREDYEQYF. The CDR3 region has the DNA TGCGTCAGCGCTCGGGGACGAGAGGACTACGAGCAGTACTTC.

This chain links TRBV4-2 with TRBJ2-3; D is undetermined. This CDR3 is built from 11 residues. V dropped 8 bases and J dropped 0 bases, with 3 bases sitting between them. In germline, CDR1 is LGHNA, CDR2 YNFKEQ. The CDR3 here is CASGSTDTQYF. The CDR3 nucleotides are TGTGCCAGCGGGAGCACAGATACGCAGTATTTT.

This clone was seen repeatedly, ten times or more. The CDR3 nucleotides are TGTGCCAGCAGTGAAGGGGGCGGGTCAGGAAACACCATATATTTT. Protein product: CASSEGGGSGNTIYF. The chain carries TRBV25-1 and TRBJ1-3; D is possibly TRBD1 (6 bases). Germline values: CDR1 MGHDK, CDR2 SYGVNS. V lost 2 bases, J lost 4 bases, and 12 bases lay in between. This CDR3 is 15 amino acids long.

The rearrangement joins TRBV7-6 to TRBJ2-3; TRBD2 matches 10 bases. The CDR3 loop spans 17 amino acids. Trimming took 8 bases from V and 0 from J; bases not matched to a gene: 11. Per germline, CDR1 SGHVS and CDR2 FNYEAQ. The CDR3 loop is CASGTSGIDPSTDTQYF. The CDR3 DNA follows: TGTGCCAGCGGCACTAGCGGGATCGACCCTAGCACAGATACGCAGTATTTT.

This clone showed up many times. The gene calls are TRBV20-1 and TRBJ2-7, with 10 bases matching TRBD1. V lost 1 base and J lost 13; bases outside the gene matches: 19. Germline lookup yields CDR1 DFQATT and CDR2 SNEGSKA (reference sequence). The CDR3 extends over 16 amino acids. The CDR3 reads CSARALGTGEGGGQYF. The CDR3 nucleotides are TGCAGTGCTAGAGCCCTCGGGACAGGGGAAGGCGGGGGCCAATACTTC.

This clone has just one count. The gene calls are TRBV7-9 and TRBJ2-7, with 7 positions matching TRBD2. Germline V lookup: CDR1 SEHNR, CDR2 FQNEAQ (reference sequence). This CDR3 comprises 15 residues. V gave up 4 bases and J gave up 6 bases; unmatched junction bases: 12. CDR3 sequence reads: CASSYPGRTPLEQYF. The CDR3 DNA sequence: TGTGCCAGCAGCTACCCCGGGAGGACCCCCCTCGAGCAGTACTTC.